Listed here are 29 T cell receptor beta chains from one sample, sequenced in a study of OX40 agonist ivuxolimab in advanced cancers. Clones were sequenced by immunoSEQ multiplex PCR, and TCRdb holds only the in-frame ones, with some missing. The sample contains some 8,000 clones, about 81% of which appear only once. The source material was CD4+ or CD8+ T cells sorted from blood, sampled in a trial of the OX40 agonist ivuxolimab. The receptors stem from an adult with an advanced solid tumor such as melanoma, head and neck, liver or kidney cancer.

The V gene is TRBV11-2, the J gene TRBJ1-1; no clear D. Trimming shortened V by 3 bases and J by 11 bases, and 13 bases separated the two germline ends. CDR1 and CDR2 (germline): SGHAT, FQNNGV. The CDR3 extends over 12 amino acids. CDR3 amino acids: CASSFTGSTAFF. The CDR3 nucleotides are TGTGCCAGCAGCTTCACCGGGAGTACGGCTTTCTTT.

The chain couples TRBV6-5 to TRBJ2-2; D is possibly TRBD2 (6 bases). V shed 4 bases and J shed 0 bases, with 12 bases lying between them. The CDR3 is 16 residues long. Germline assignment: CDR1 MNHEY and CDR2 SVGAGI. CDR3 bases: TGTGCCAGCAGTTCTGGCGGGGACGCGAACACCGGGGAGCTGTTTTTT. It is translated as CASSSGGDANTGELFF.

Details on this clone: Germline and junction disagree at one end, which may indicate a read error. The V gene is TRBV5-1, the J gene TRBJ2-4; 9 nucleotides line up with TRBD2. Germline values: CDR1 SGHRS, CDR2 YFSETQ. There are 15 residues in the CDR3. This chain's CDR3 is CASSFEGLAQNIQYF. CDR3 in DNA: TGCGCCAGCAGCTTCGAGGGACTAGCCCAAAACATTCAGTACTTC. Full variable domain (missing parts from reference TRBV5-1 and TRBJ2-4): KAGVTQTPRYLIKTRGQQVTLSCSPISGHRSVSWYQQTPGQGLQFLFEYFSETQRNKGNFPGRFSGRQFSNSRSEMNVSTLELGDSALYLCASSFEGLAQNIQYFGAGTRLSVL.

CDR3 nucleotide sequence: TGCAGTGCTAGAGAGCGCCAGACCCAGTACTTC. The encoded protein is CSARERQTQYF. The chain employs TRBV20-1 and TRBJ2-5; D gene ambiguous. The germline V gene has CDR1 DFQATT and CDR2 SNEGSKA (reference sequence). V lost 0 bases to trimming and J lost 6 bases, with 5 bases between them. This CDR3 has 11 residues.

V usage is TRBV5-1 and J usage is TRBJ2-7; unclear D gene. The CDR3 sequence is 14 residues long. Germline V gene data show CDR1 as SGHRS and CDR2 as YFSETQ. V dropped 0 bases and J dropped 0 bases, with 7 bases sitting between them. DNA of the CDR3: TGCGCCAGCAGCTTGGGGTCTAGCTCCTACGAGCAGTACTTC. Protein: CASSLGSSSYEQYF.

The chain has TRBV6-6 and TRBJ1-6, with unresolved D. Germline V gene data show CDR1 as MNHNY and CDR2 as SVGAGI (reference sequence). The CDR3 has 15 residues. Trimming removed 7 bases from V and 0 bases from J, with 10 bases in between. The CDR3 is CASKETSSYNSPLHF. The CDR3 region has the DNA TGTGCCAGCAAAGAAACCAGCTCCTATAATTCACCCCTCCACTTT.

The J gene is TRBJ2-7, the V gene TRBV10-1, with D possibly TRBD1 on 5 matching bases. Germline CDR1 WNHNN, CDR2 SYGVQD (reference sequence). Trimming cost V 4 bases and J 1 base, with 8 bases left between them. CDR3 length: 13 residues. In DNA form, the CDR3 reads TGCGCCAGCAGTGCAGGGATGTCCTACGAGCAGTACTTC. Amino acids: CASSAGMSYEQYF.

The V gene is TRBV7-7, the J gene TRBJ2-1; the match to TRBD1 covers 7 bases. Per the germline V gene, CDR1 is SSHAT and CDR2 is FNYEAQ (reference sequence). The CDR3 loop spans 16 amino acids. Trimming at V came to 2 bases and at J to 3 bases, leaving 7 bases not matched to a gene. Here the CDR3 reads CASSLRPGGHYNEQFF. The CDR3 DNA sequence: TGTGCCAGCAGCTTAAGGCCAGGGGGTCACTACAATGAGCAGTTCTTC. Drawing the rest from reference TRBV7-7 and TRBJ2-1, the complete variable domain is GAGVSQSPRYKVTKRGQDVTLRCDPISSHATLYWYQQALGQGPEFLTYFNYEAQPDKSGLPSDRFSAERPEGSISTLTIQRTEQRDSAMYRCASSLRPGGHYNEQFFGPGTRLTVL.

This clone was observed a few times. DNA for the CDR3: TGTGCCAGCAGCTTAGGGACTAGTAGGGTCGGAGTTGGGGTTGACTACGAGCAGTACTTC. It is translated as CASSLGTSRVGVGVDYEQYF. The genes are TRBV7-3 and TRBJ2-7; the match to TRBD2 covers 8 bases. Trimming at V came to 2 bases and at J to 3 bases, leaving 21 bases not matched to a gene. The V gene's germline CDR1 is SGHTA and CDR2 FQGTGA. The CDR3 runs to 20 residues.

The chain uses TRBV4-3 and TRBJ2-7, with a possible D match to TRBD1 (5 bases). Trimming pared 0 bases from V and 0 bases from J, leaving 9 bases between. Germline V gene data show CDR1 as LGHNA and CDR2 as YSLEER. The CDR3 loop spans 15 amino acids. This CDR3 is CASSQDWGLSYEQYF. The CDR3 DNA reads TGCGCCAGCAGCCAAGATTGGGGCCTCTCCTACGAGCAGTACTTC.

The rearrangement joins TRBV6-5 to TRBJ2-7; 11 positions agree with TRBD2. J was trimmed by 3 bases and V by 5 bases; bases with no gene match: 6. This CDR3 region has 15 residues. The germline V gene encodes CDR1 MNHEY and CDR2 SVGAGI. CDR3 protein: CASSQTSGTDYEQYF. The CDR3 bases are TGTGCCAGCAGTCAGACTAGCGGGACTGACTACGAGCAGTACTTC.

The chain couples TRBV6-5 to TRBJ1-5, with D unclear. In germline, CDR1 is MNHEY, CDR2 SVGAGI. Deletions cut 1 base from V and 6 bases from J, with 10 bases between. The CDR3 is 14 amino acids. CDR3 loop: CASSYLKVGQPQHF. CDR3 coding DNA: TGTGCCAGCAGTTACTTGAAGGTCGGTCAGCCCCAGCATTTT.

In this sample, this clone turned up a few times. The rearrangement uses TRBV27 and TRBJ2-5, with 9 nucleotides matching TRBD1. CDR1 and CDR2 (germline): MNHEY, SMNVEV (reference sequence). The CDR3 loop spans 15 amino acids. After removal of 5 bases from V and 4 bases from J, the junction contained 8 bases not matched to a gene. CDR3 coding DNA: TGTGCCAGCAGTCGTACCGGGACAGGGCTAGAGACCCAGTACTTC. It codes for CASSRTGTGLETQYF.

DNA of the CDR3: TGTGCCAGCAGGGCGAGCGGGGGGAAACTTATTTTCACAGATACGCAGTATTTT. As protein: CASRASGGKLIFTDTQYF. The chain is built from TRBV25-1 and TRBJ2-3; 9 bases map to TRBD2. Unmatched junction bases numbered 15, after V lost 6 bases and J lost 2 bases. The CDR3 extends over 18 amino acids. Germline CDR1 and CDR2: MGHDK and SYGVNS. Full variable domain (missing parts from reference TRBV25-1 and TRBJ2-3): EADIYQTPRYLVIGTGKKITLECSQTMGHDKMYWYQQDPGMELHLIHYSYGVNSTEKGDLSSESTVSRIRTEHFPLTLESARPSHTSQYLCASRASGGKLIFTDTQYFGPGTRLTVL.

This clone counts as medium-sized. V is TRBV27 and J is TRBJ1-2; D is undetermined. CDR1 and CDR2 (germline): MNHEY, SMNVEV (reference sequence). The germline V and J ends were trimmed by 7 bases and 6 bases, with 15 bases remaining between them. The CDR3 runs 13 residues. The CDR3 region is CASKVPGRDGYTF. Written as DNA, the CDR3 is TGTGCCAGCAAGGTCCCCGGACGGGATGGCTACACCTTC.

The chain combines TRBV27 with TRBJ2-7; possibly TRBD1 or TRBD2 for D (6 bases each). V lost 4 bases and J 4 bases, leaving 11 bases between the germline ends. This CDR3 contains 13 residues. Germline CDR1 is MNHEY and CDR2 is SMNVEV (reference sequence). The CDR3 region has the DNA TGTGCCAGCAGTTCCGGGGGCACGTACGAGCAGTACTTC. Amino acid sequence: CASSSGGTYEQYF.

The genes are TRBV9 and TRBJ2-4; 10 bases agree with TRBD1. CDR1 is SGDLS, CDR2 YYNGEE, per germline. This CDR3 is built from 14 residues. Germline trimming cut 4 bases from V and 12 bases from J; bases unmatched to any gene: 10. CDR3 in amino acids: CASSIFRDRGDQYF. DNA of the CDR3: TGTGCCAGCAGCATCTTCCGGGACAGGGGAGATCAGTACTTC.

The genes are TRBV4-1 and TRBJ2-1, with no clear D. V shed 1 base and J shed 7 bases, with 11 bases lying between them. The CDR3 is 14 amino acids. Germline values: CDR1 MGHRA, CDR2 YSYEKL. As DNA, the CDR3 is TGCGCCAGCAGCCAAGGGCAGGAATTTAATGAGCAGTTCTTC. Amino acid sequence: CASSQGQEFNEQFF.

The genes are TRBV7-9 and TRBJ2-1; D gene ambiguous. CDR1 SEHNR and CDR2 FQNEAQ come from the germline V gene (reference sequence). This CDR3 contains 12 residues. The V end lost 1 base, the J end lost 7 bases, and 5 bases lay between the germline ends. The CDR3 nucleotides read TGTGCCAGCAGCTTAGTCCGGAATGAGCAGTTCTTC. Protein sequence: CASSLVRNEQFF.

The chain recombines TRBV5-1 with TRBJ2-7; the D is unclear. Trimming removed 0 bases from V and 2 bases from J, with 6 bases in between. This CDR3 contains 13 residues. Germline V gives CDR1 SGHRS, CDR2 YFSETQ. CDR3 sequence (DNA): TGCGCCAGCAGCTTGGATCCCGCCTACGAGCAGTACTTC. Protein product: CASSLDPAYEQYF.

The rearrangement joins TRBV6-1 to TRBJ2-3; D may be TRBD2 (5 bases). V lost 2 bases, J lost 0 bases, and 15 bases lay in between. Germline V gene sequence: CDR1 MNHNS, CDR2 SASEGT. CDR3 length: 17 residues. The CDR3 is CASSETPIWTSTDTQYF. CDR3 nucleotide sequence: TGTGCCAGCAGTGAAACCCCAATCTGGACTAGCACAGATACGCAGTATTTT.

This chain links TRBV30 with TRBJ1-4; D call uncertain. V was clipped by 4 bases and J by 8 bases, with 8 bases between them. The germline V gene has CDR1 GTSNPN and CDR2 SVGIG (reference sequence). This CDR3 spans 11 amino acids. The CDR3 DNA follows: TGTGCCTGGACCTTTGGGGAAAAACTGTTTTTT. Amino acid sequence: CAWTFGEKLFF.

Relative to its sample, this clone is large. This chain links TRBV19 with TRBJ1-1, with no clear D. The V end lost 7 bases, the J end lost 5 bases, and 17 bases lay between the germline ends. From germline, CDR1 is LNHDA and CDR2 SQIVND (reference sequence). CDR3 length equals 14 residues. The CDR3 spells CASIETAGWTEAFF. CDR3 nucleotides: TGTGCCAGTATAGAGACCGCGGGGTGGACTGAAGCTTTCTTT.

V usage is TRBV29-1 and J usage is TRBJ2-1, with 11 bases fitting TRBD2. This CDR3 is 14 amino acids long. V lost 4 bases, J lost 2 bases, and 1 base stayed unmatched. Germline CDR1 is SQVTM and CDR2 is ANQGSEA. As DNA, the CDR3 is TGCAGCGTTGCTAGCGGGGGGACCTACAATGAGCAGTTCTTC. It yields the protein CSVASGGTYNEQFF.

This chain uses TRBV4-1 with TRBJ1-1; weak D call: TRBD1 (5 bases). There are 15 residues in the CDR3. V gave up 1 base and J gave up 5 bases, with 14 bases separating them. Germline V gene data show CDR1 as MGHRA and CDR2 as YSYEKL. The CDR3: CASSQVAGDVTEAFF. Written as DNA, the CDR3 is TGCGCCAGCAGCCAAGTTGCGGGGGATGTTACTGAAGCTTTCTTT.

The chain is built from TRBV7-9 and TRBJ2-5; D is perhaps TRBD1 (5 bases). The CDR3 is 13 amino acids. The germline V gene has CDR1 SEHNR and CDR2 FQNEAQ (reference sequence). Deletions cut 5 bases from V and 2 bases from J, with 9 bases between. CDR3 sequence (DNA): TGTGCCAGCAGCAAACGGACACAAGAGACCCAGTACTTC. Amino acid sequence: CASSKRTQETQYF.

The chain joins TRBV6-5 to TRBJ2-3; no clear D. Germline V gene data show CDR1 as MNHEY and CDR2 as SVGAGI. V lost 4 bases, J lost 3 bases, and 14 bases lay in between. This CDR3 region has 15 residues. CDR3 DNA sequence: TGTGCCAGCAGTTTTTTCCCTGTGGGGACAGATACGCAGTATTTT. It translates to CASSFFPVGTDTQYF.

The J gene is TRBJ2-2, the V gene TRBV6-5, with D unclear. There are 15 residues in the CDR3. From germline, CDR1 is MNHEY and CDR2 SVGAGI. V shed 4 bases and J shed 1 base, with 10 bases lying between them. The CDR3 here is CASSLGSMNTGELFF. The CDR3 region has the DNA TGTGCCAGCAGTTTAGGGTCAATGAACACCGGGGAGCTGTTTTTT.

The rearrangement joins TRBV9 to TRBJ2-7; 13 nucleotides line up with TRBD2. This CDR3 comprises 16 residues. Germline trimming cut 4 bases from V and 2 bases from J; bases unmatched to any gene: 6. CDR1 SGDLS and CDR2 YYNGEE come from the germline V gene. The CDR3: CASSPGGLAGTYEQYF. The DNA for the CDR3 is TGTGCCAGCAGCCCCGGGGGACTAGCGGGGACCTACGAGCAGTACTTC.